Below, one T cell receptor (beta chain) is given with its context. These data come from a study of T cell changes during pregnancy in multiple sclerosis. The repertoire was sequenced with immunoSEQ multiplex PCR; TCRdb's copy has only in-frame clones and lacks some. The table includes about 59,000 clones, roughly nine tenths detected once. The CDR3 is made up of 14 amino acids. The germline V gene has CDR1 LNHDA and CDR2 SQIVND (reference sequence). V shed 1 base and J shed 6 bases, with 10 bases lying between them. The material sequenced was peripheral blood, taken in the third trimester of pregnancy. The source is a female donor in good health, enrolled as a control in a pregnancy study. The rearrangement joins TRBV19 to TRBJ2-4; D unresolved. The CDR3 DNA reads TGTGCCAGTAGTATAGCGTGGGCAGGAAACATTCAGTACTTC. As protein: CASSIAWAGNIQYF.